These T cell receptor beta chains were read from a single sample in a study of cytomegalovirus exposure and HLA in healthy donors. Assay used: immunoSEQ multiplex PCR; TCRdb lists only in-frame clones, some missing. The sample carries some 110,000 clones, just under 75% recorded once. Sequences were obtained from PBMCs. Receptors were obtained from a man aged 55 to 70 in good health and CMV-seropositive. Each CDR3 is given with its conserved first and last residue. A D gene is named only where the DNA matches it firmly. Not every row has a clone size; where given, it reads once, few, many or a size class.

j_gene: TRBJ1-6
abundance: -
d_gene: -
v_gene: TRBV5-4
CDR3aa: CASSPPRGAVGSYNSPLHF
CDR3nt: TGTGCCAGCAGCCCCCCGCGGGGGGCAGTGGGGTCCTATAATTCACCCCTCCACTTT

j_gene: TRBJ2-7
abundance: -
d_gene: TRBD1
v_gene: TRBV5-4
CDR3aa: CASSLGLRDRGFHEQYF
CDR3nt: TGTGCCAGCAGCTTGGGCCTACGGGACAGGGGTTTCCACGAGCAGTACTTC

j_gene: TRBJ2-2
abundance: -
d_gene: -
v_gene: TRBV11-2
CDR3aa: CASSRTGNTGELFF
CDR3nt: TGTGCCAGCAGCCGCACAGGGAACACCGGGGAGCTGTTTTTT

j_gene: TRBJ1-2
abundance: few
d_gene: -
v_gene: TRBV29-1
CDR3aa: CSVEQNGYTF
CDR3nt: TGCAGCGTTGAACAGAATGGCTACACCTTC

j_gene: TRBJ2-7
abundance: -
d_gene: TRBD2
v_gene: TRBV5-1
CDR3aa: CASSWKEGWLADFYEQYF
CDR3nt: TGCGCCAGCAGCTGGAAGGAGGGGTGGCTAGCGGACTTCTACGAGCAGTACTTC

j_gene: TRBJ2-3
abundance: few
d_gene: TRBD1
v_gene: TRBV5-4
CDR3aa: CASSLRTGGTDTQYF
CDR3nt: TGTGCCAGCAGCTTAAGGACAGGCGGAACAGATACGCAGTATTTT

j_gene: TRBJ2-7
abundance: -
d_gene: -
v_gene: TRBV5-4
CDR3aa: CASSTAAPTLIYEQYF
CDR3nt: TGTGCCAGCAGCACAGCAGCCCCTACGTTGATCTACGAGCAGTACTTC

j_gene: TRBJ2-2
abundance: -
d_gene: TRBD1
v_gene: TRBV7-3
CDR3aa: CASSFAPQGAKTGELFF
CDR3nt: TGTGCCAGCAGCTTTGCCCCGCAGGGGGCGAAGACCGGGGAGCTGTTTTTT

j_gene: TRBJ2-6
abundance: once
d_gene: TRBD2
v_gene: TRBV28
CDR3aa: CATRGAGGRSGANVLTF
CDR3nt: TGTGCCACCCGGGGGGCGGGGGGGAGGTCTGGGGCCAACGTCCTGACTTTC

j_gene: TRBJ2-7
abundance: -
d_gene: TRBD1
v_gene: TRBV5-1
CDR3aa: CASSPGQGVLEQYF
CDR3nt: TGCGCCAGCAGCCCGGGACAGGGGGTACTCGAGCAGTACTTC

j_gene: TRBJ1-5
abundance: -
d_gene: -
v_gene: TRBV28
CDR3aa: CASSLGALGYNQPQHF
CDR3nt: TGTGCCAGCAGTTTGGGGGCGTTGGGATACAATCAGCCCCAGCATTTT

j_gene: TRBJ1-2
abundance: few
d_gene: -
v_gene: TRBV15
CDR3aa: CATSRVRDTPGTF
CDR3nt: TGTGCCACCAGCAGAGTCCGGGACACCCCAGGCACCTTC

j_gene: TRBJ2-6
abundance: -
d_gene: TRBD1
v_gene: TRBV5-1
CDR3aa: CASSFRTGEGSGANVLTF
CDR3nt: TGCGCCAGCAGCTTCAGGACAGGGGAAGGCTCTGGGGCCAACGTCCTGACTTTC

j_gene: TRBJ2-1
abundance: -
d_gene: TRBD1
v_gene: TRBV6-5
CDR3aa: CASSFGTAFTYNEQFF
CDR3nt: TGTGCCAGCAGTTTCGGGACAGCTTTTACCTACAATGAGCAGTTCTTC

j_gene: TRBJ1-1
abundance: -
d_gene: -
v_gene: TRBV6-1
CDR3aa: CASRATGSDSEAFF
CDR3nt: TGTGCCAGCAGAGCCACAGGGTCCGATAGTGAAGCTTTCTTT

j_gene: TRBJ2-7
abundance: -
d_gene: -
v_gene: TRBV25-1
CDR3aa: CASTGYEQYF
CDR3nt: TGTGCCAGCACGGGCTACGAGCAGTACTTC

j_gene: TRBJ1-4
abundance: -
d_gene: -
v_gene: TRBV18
CDR3aa: CASSPLSPSVEKLFF
CDR3nt: TGTGCCAGCTCACCACTAAGCCCCTCTGTTGAAAAACTGTTTTTT

j_gene: TRBJ1-4
abundance: -
d_gene: TRBD1
v_gene: TRBV2
CDR3aa: CASLTGTGWEKLFF
CDR3nt: TGTGCCAGCCTAACCGGGACAGGGTGGGAAAAACTGTTTTTT

j_gene: TRBJ2-7
abundance: -
d_gene: -
v_gene: TRBV27
CDR3aa: CASSGRTVDEQYF
CDR3nt: TGTGCCAGCAGTGGACGGACTGTTGACGAGCAGTACTTC

j_gene: TRBJ2-1
abundance: -
d_gene: TRBD2
v_gene: TRBV5-1
CDR3aa: CASSLGGGSYNEQFF
CDR3nt: TGCGCCAGCAGCTTGGGGGGGGGCTCCTACAATGAGCAGTTCTTC

j_gene: TRBJ2-7
abundance: few
d_gene: -
v_gene: TRBV9
CDR3aa: CASSPEWNSYEQYF
CDR3nt: TGTGCCAGCAGCCCCGAGTGGAACAGCTACGAGCAGTACTTC

j_gene: TRBJ1-1
abundance: -
d_gene: -
v_gene: TRBV19
CDR3aa: CASSIADGERRAFF
CDR3nt: TGTGCCAGTAGTATAGCAGACGGGGAACGCCGGGCTTTCTTT

j_gene: TRBJ1-5
abundance: few
d_gene: TRBD1
v_gene: TRBV19
CDR3aa: CASSPLGGQVNQPQHF
CDR3nt: TGTGCCAGTAGTCCCCTAGGGGGACAGGTGAATCAGCCCCAGCATTTT

j_gene: TRBJ1-2
abundance: -
d_gene: -
v_gene: TRBV7-9
CDR3aa: CASSVDGVWGYTF
CDR3nt: TGTGCCAGCAGCGTGGACGGGGTATGGGGCTACACCTTC

j_gene: TRBJ1-1
abundance: once
d_gene: TRBD1
v_gene: TRBV27
CDR3aa: CASRTGQTNTEAFF
CDR3nt: TGTGCCAGCAGGACGGGACAGACGAACACTGAAGCTTTCTTT

j_gene: TRBJ2-1
abundance: -
d_gene: TRBD2
v_gene: TRBV25-1
CDR3aa: CASSEYQAGHQFF
CDR3nt: TGTGCCAGCAGTGAATATCAAGCGGGGCATCAGTTCTTC

j_gene: TRBJ2-7
abundance: -
d_gene: -
v_gene: TRBV6-5
CDR3aa: CASSPDWGNYEQYF
CDR3nt: TGTGCCAGCAGTCCCGATTGGGGCAACTACGAGCAGTACTTC

j_gene: TRBJ2-3
abundance: -
d_gene: TRBD1
v_gene: TRBV5-1
CDR3aa: CASSWGTGGAKDTQYF
CDR3nt: TGCGCCAGCAGCTGGGGGACAGGGGGGGCGAAAGATACGCAGTATTTT

j_gene: TRBJ2-2
abundance: -
d_gene: TRBD2
v_gene: TRBV6-6
CDR3aa: CASSYSRDYNTGELFF
CDR3nt: TGTGCCAGCAGTTATTCCCGGGACTACAACACCGGGGAGCTGTTTTTT

j_gene: TRBJ2-7
abundance: -
d_gene: TRBD1
v_gene: TRBV6-1
CDR3aa: CASSLQTGGTEQYF
CDR3nt: TGTGCCAGCAGTCTCCAAACAGGGGGAACCGAGCAGTACTTC

j_gene: TRBJ1-5
abundance: -
d_gene: -
v_gene: TRBV2
CDR3aa: CASHGGWGEGQPQHF
CDR3nt: TGTGCCAGCCACGGGGGTTGGGGAGAGGGACAGCCCCAGCATTTT

j_gene: TRBJ2-4
abundance: -
d_gene: TRBD2
v_gene: TRBV4-2
CDR3aa: CASSPGLAGKNIQYF
CDR3nt: TGTGCCAGCAGCCCCGGACTAGCGGGCAAAAACATTCAGTACTTC

j_gene: TRBJ2-2
abundance: few
d_gene: TRBD1
v_gene: TRBV4-1
CDR3aa: CASSRRDRDGELFF
CDR3nt: TGCGCCAGCAGCCGCCGGGACAGGGACGGGGAGCTGTTTTTT

j_gene: TRBJ2-3
abundance: -
d_gene: -
v_gene: TRBV9
CDR3aa: CASSASPRDTQYF
CDR3nt: TGTGCCAGCAGCGCTTCCCCCAGAGATACGCAGTATTTT

j_gene: TRBJ2-7
abundance: -
d_gene: TRBD1
v_gene: TRBV5-5
CDR3aa: CASRPTGGLHEQYF
CDR3nt: TGTGCCAGCAGGCCGACAGGGGGCCTTCACGAGCAGTACTTC

j_gene: TRBJ1-2
abundance: -
d_gene: TRBD1
v_gene: TRBV15
CDR3aa: CATGTGNFGYTF
CDR3nt: TGTGCCACCGGGACAGGGAATTTTGGCTACACCTTC

j_gene: TRBJ1-1
abundance: -
d_gene: TRBD1
v_gene: TRBV28
CDR3aa: CAIQGAVEAFF
CDR3nt: TGTGCCATCCAGGGGGCCGTTGAAGCTTTCTTT

j_gene: TRBJ2-7
abundance: -
d_gene: TRBD1
v_gene: TRBV7-3
CDR3aa: CASSRDRGYNEQYF
CDR3nt: TGTGCCAGCAGTCGGGACAGGGGATATAACGAGCAGTACTTC

j_gene: TRBJ1-4
abundance: few
d_gene: -
v_gene: TRBV2
CDR3aa: CASRNPQGFNEKLFF
CDR3nt: TGTGCCAGCAGGAACCCACAGGGATTTAATGAAAAACTGTTTTTT

j_gene: TRBJ2-3
abundance: -
d_gene: -
v_gene: TRBV7-2
CDR3aa: CASSPPLIESAQYF
CDR3nt: TGTGCCAGCAGCCCGCCTCTCATAGAGAGTGCGCAGTATTTT

j_gene: TRBJ2-7
abundance: few
d_gene: TRBD2
v_gene: TRBV5-1
CDR3aa: CASSLGTSGGNSYEQYF
CDR3nt: TGCGCCAGCAGCTTGGGGACTAGCGGGGGAAACTCCTACGAGCAGTACTTC

j_gene: TRBJ1-3
abundance: once
d_gene: TRBD1
v_gene: TRBV9
CDR3aa: CASSAFESGGLSSGNTIYF
CDR3nt: TGTGCCAGCAGCGCCTTCGAGTCAGGGGGCCTTAGCTCTGGAAACACCATATATTTT

j_gene: TRBJ2-3
abundance: few
d_gene: -
v_gene: TRBV5-1
CDR3aa: CASSAGASSDTQYF
CDR3nt: TGCGCCAGCAGCGCAGGGGCCAGTTCAGATACGCAGTATTTT

j_gene: TRBJ1-1
abundance: -
d_gene: TRBD1
v_gene: TRBV18
CDR3aa: CASSPPGQRDFTEAFF
CDR3nt: TGTGCCAGCTCACCGCCGGGACAGAGAGATTTCACTGAAGCTTTCTTT

j_gene: TRBJ1-5
abundance: -
d_gene: -
v_gene: TRBV10-2
CDR3aa: CASTGQFNQPQHF
CDR3nt: TGCGCCAGTACTGGACAGTTCAATCAGCCCCAGCATTTT

j_gene: TRBJ2-5
abundance: -
d_gene: -
v_gene: TRBV14
CDR3aa: CASSRNRQRPQETQYF
CDR3nt: TGTGCCAGCAGCCGAAATCGACAGCGACCCCAAGAGACCCAGTACTTC

j_gene: TRBJ1-3
abundance: -
d_gene: -
v_gene: TRBV10-2
CDR3aa: CASSDQGFPGNTIYF
CDR3nt: TGCGCCAGCAGTGATCAGGGGTTTCCTGGAAACACCATATATTTT

j_gene: TRBJ1-1
abundance: once
d_gene: -
v_gene: TRBV4-1
CDR3aa: CASSQDRAGNTEAFF
CDR3nt: TGCGCCAGCAGCCAAGATAGGGCGGGGAACACTGAAGCTTTCTTT

j_gene: TRBJ1-6
abundance: -
d_gene: -
v_gene: TRBV2
CDR3aa: CASSLTRGRENSPLHF
CDR3nt: TGTGCCAGCAGTCTTACCCGAGGGAGGGAGAATTCACCCCTCCACTTT